This T cell receptor beta chain was identified during a study of shared clonotypes between healthy human individuals. Across several immunoSEQ plates, the genomic DNA of each subset was split evenly. Clones were read by immunoSEQ multiplex PCR, and TCRdb kept only the in-frame ones, dropping some. The table records 300,000 to 400,000 clones, 70% to 75% of them present only once. Germline-derived CDR1 and CDR2 are MDHEN and SYDVKM. CDR3 size: 15 residues. Trimming left V 5 bases short and J 6 bases short, with 18 bases between. The genes are TRBV28 and TRBJ2-3, with D possibly matching TRBD2 (6 bases). The sequence was collected from a man aged 25-45 years in good health. The sample taken for sequencing was memory CD4+ T cells sorted from blood. The sample's subset: CD45RA-negative fraction. The CDR3 nucleotides are TGTGCCAGCAGTGAGGCTAGCGCGGGCTCGGATACGCAGTATTTT. This codes for CASSEASAGSDTQYF.